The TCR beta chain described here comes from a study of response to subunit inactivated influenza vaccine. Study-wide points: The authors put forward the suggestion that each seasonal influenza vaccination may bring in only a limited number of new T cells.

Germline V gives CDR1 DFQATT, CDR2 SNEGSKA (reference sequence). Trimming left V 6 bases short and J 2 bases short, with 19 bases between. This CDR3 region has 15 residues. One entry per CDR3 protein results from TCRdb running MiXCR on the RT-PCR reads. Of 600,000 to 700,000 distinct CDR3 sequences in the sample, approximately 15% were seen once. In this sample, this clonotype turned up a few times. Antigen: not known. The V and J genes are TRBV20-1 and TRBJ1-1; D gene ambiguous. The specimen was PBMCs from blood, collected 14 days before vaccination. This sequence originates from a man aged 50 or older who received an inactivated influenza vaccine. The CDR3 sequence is CSAPSPRVGNTEAFF. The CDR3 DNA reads TGCAGTGCCCCTAGTCCAAGAGTGGGCAACACTGAAGCTTTCTTT.